The source of this T cell receptor (beta chain) is a study of blood T cell repertoires in COVID-19. Methods used by the authors: Estimation of nucleated cell counts relied on the amplification of reference gene primers. Produced via immunoSEQ multiplex PCR; TCRdb's table is partial and in-frame only. V and J calls and clone size are those listed in that table; D and trimming were worked out from the DNA. The sample contains 230,000 or so clones, 89% of which appear only once. The CDR3 length is 13 residues. Germline CDR1 reads LGHNA; CDR2 reads YSLEER. Trimming took 0 bases from V and 6 from J, leaving 5 bases between them.

The rearrangement links TRBV4-3 to TRBJ2-2; D is undetermined. This TCR came from a woman aged 40 to 50 who had recovered from COVID-19. Sequenced sample: peripheral blood. CDR3 loop: CASSQESSGELFF. The CDR3 region has the DNA TGCGCCAGCAGCCAAGAGAGTTCCGGGGAGCTGTTTTTT.